Listed below are T cell receptor beta chains from one sample, sequenced in a study of blood T cell repertoires in COVID-19. Clones were sequenced by immunoSEQ multiplex PCR, and TCRdb holds only the in-frame ones, with some missing. The table shows around 130,000 clones, with roughly 80% occurring only once. Sequenced material: peripheral blood. The receptors here all came from a woman aged 80 or over with acute or convalescent COVID-19. The conserved cysteine and the conserved F or W are not part of the CDR3 here. The order of the fields is V gene, J gene, CDR3 protein.

TRBV28	TRBJ2-6	ASSFAGGSTSGANVLT
TRBV7-9	TRBJ2-7	ASSSPRLADYEQY
TRBV27	TRBJ1-3	ASSLGRGLGNTIY
TRBV5-4	TRBJ2-5	ASSPTSKETQY
TRBV18	TRBJ2-7	ASSTNGAGRYEQY
TRBV28	TRBJ2-1	ASSLGSSEKQF
TRBV10-3	TRBJ1-3	AISAAIYGNTIY
TRBV9	TRBJ1-2	ASSPRTRGNYGYT
TRBV7-9	TRBJ1-6	ASSETGGNSPLH
TRBV5-1	TRBJ2-1	ASSLAGGAYNEQF